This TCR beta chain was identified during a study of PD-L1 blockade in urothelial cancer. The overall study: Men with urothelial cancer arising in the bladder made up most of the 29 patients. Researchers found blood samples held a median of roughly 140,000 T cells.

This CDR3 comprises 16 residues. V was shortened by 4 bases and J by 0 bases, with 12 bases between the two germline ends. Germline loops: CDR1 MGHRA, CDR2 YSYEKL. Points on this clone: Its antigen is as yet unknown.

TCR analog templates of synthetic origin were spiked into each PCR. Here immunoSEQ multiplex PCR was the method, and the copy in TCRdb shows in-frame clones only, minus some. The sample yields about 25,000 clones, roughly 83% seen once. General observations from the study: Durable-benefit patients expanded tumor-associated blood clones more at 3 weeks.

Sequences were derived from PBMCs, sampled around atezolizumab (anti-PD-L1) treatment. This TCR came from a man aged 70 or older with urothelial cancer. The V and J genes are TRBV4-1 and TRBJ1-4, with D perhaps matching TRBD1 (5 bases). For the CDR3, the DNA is TGCGCCAGCAGCCGCTTAGAAGGGGCAACTAATGAAAAACTGTTTTTT. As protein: CASSRLEGATNEKLFF.